The 2 T cell receptor beta chains below come from one sample, sequenced in a study of T cell repertoires in cytomegalovirus infection. These receptors have no known antigen. Using its own MiXCR run on the reads, TCRdb lists one record per CDR3 protein. The data show under 150,000 distinct CDR3 sequences, over 30% seen once. The specimen was CD8+ T cells from cultured PBMCs, collected from culture after CMV antigen stimulation. These receptors all stem from a human donor in good health (CMV status not recorded). Some clones in this sample may be carry-over from other donors' samples.

Many counts were recorded for this clonotype. The chain recombines TRBV11-2 with TRBJ2-5; D is possibly TRBD1 (6 bases). This CDR3 contains 13 residues. CDR1 is SGHAT, CDR2 FQNNGV, per germline. V was trimmed by 5 bases and J by 4 bases, leaving 11 bases between them. CDR3 protein: CASSLDRSETQYF. The CDR3 bases are TGTGCCAGCAGCCTGGACAGATCAGAGACCCAGTACTTC.

V usage is TRBV12-3 or TRBV12-4 and J usage is TRBJ1-3; maybe TRBD1 (5 bases). V lost 11 bases, J lost 7 bases, and 12 bases lay in between. This CDR3 has 11 residues. The CDR3 reads CASPRGNTIYF. The CDR3, as DNA: TGTGCCTCCCCCCGGGGGAACACCATATATTTT.